A selection of T cell receptor beta chains follows, all from one sample in a study of PD-1 blockade in classical Hodgkin lymphoma. Assay: immunoSEQ multiplex PCR; the TCRdb copy retains only in-frame clones and omits some. Among roughly 47,000 clones listed, 80% were seen once. The sample was peripheral blood mononuclear cells (PBMCs), taken before the second cycle of nivolumab. These receptors came from a human donor with classical Hodgkin lymphoma. The CDR3 runs from the conserved cysteine through the conserved F or W. The D gene is left open where the match is weak. Size is omitted from some rows. Given values are once, few, many or a class for expanded clones.

d_gene,j_gene,abundance,v_gene,CDR3aa,CDR3nt
TRBD2,TRBJ2-3,-,TRBV11-1,CASSLLAGGDTQYF,TGTGCCAGCAGCTTACTAGCGGGGGGGGATACGCAGTATTTT
-,TRBJ1-1,-,TRBV5-4,CASSSGTLGTGATEAFF,TGTGCCAGCAGCTCTGGGACACTAGGGACGGGAGCCACTGAAGCTTTCTTT
-,TRBJ2-3,once,TRBV5-4,CASSFRTDRDTQYF,TGTGCCAGCAGCTTTCGTACAGATAGAGATACGCAGTATTTT
TRBD1,TRBJ1-1,-,TRBV6-1,CASRVQGVPEAFF,TGTGCCAGCAGAGTACAGGGGGTCCCTGAAGCTTTCTTT
-,TRBJ2-5,-,TRBV30,CAWSIGQGLETQYF,TGTGCCTGGAGTATTGGGCAGGGGTTGGAGACCCAGTACTTC
-,TRBJ2-3,-,TRBV4-2,CASSQYRVTDTQYF,TGTGCCAGCAGCCAATACAGAGTCACAGATACGCAGTATTTT
-,TRBJ2-5,-,TRBV10-3,CAISIRSQETQYF,TGTGCCATCAGTATCAGGAGCCAAGAGACCCAGTACTTC
TRBD1,TRBJ1-1,few,TRBV6-6,CASSYPGQGGTEAFF,TGTGCCAGCAGTTACCCGGGACAGGGAGGGACTGAAGCTTTCTTT
TRBD1,TRBJ2-7,-,TRBV6-5,CASSSQGARTFYEQYF,TGTGCCAGCAGTTCACAGGGGGCTAGAACGTTCTACGAGCAGTACTTC
TRBD2,TRBJ2-3,-,TRBV27,CASSTPGLAGGSDTQYF,TGTGCCAGCAGTACTCCGGGACTAGCGGGAGGTTCTGATACGCAGTATTTT
TRBD2,TRBJ2-7,-,TRBV11-3,CASSFSGILGYEQYF,TGTGCCAGCAGCTTTAGCGGGATTTTGGGGTACGAGCAGTACTTC
TRBD1,TRBJ2-7,-,TRBV11-3,CASSPVGTASYEQYF,TGTGCCAGCAGCCCAGTGGGGACAGCTTCCTACGAGCAGTACTTC
TRBD2,TRBJ2-2,-,TRBV7-9,CASSPLAGGELFF,TGTGCCAGCAGCCCACTAGCGGGCGGGGAGCTGTTTTTT
TRBD1,TRBJ1-6,-,TRBV28,CASLRGLARDSPLHF,TGTGCCAGCTTAAGGGGGCTGGCCAGGGATTCACCCCTCCACTTT
TRBD1,TRBJ2-6,-,TRBV4-2,CASSQTGTGTSGANVLTF,TGTGCCAGCAGCCAAACCGGGACAGGGACCTCTGGGGCCAACGTCCTGACTTTC
-,TRBJ2-7,-,TRBV2,CASSEAGTRSSYEQYF,TGTGCCAGCAGTGAGGCCGGGACCCGTAGCTCCTACGAGCAGTACTTC
-,TRBJ2-7,-,TRBV25-1,CASSEFSGRSSYEQYF,TGTGCCAGCAGTGAATTCTCGGGCAGAAGTTCCTACGAGCAGTACTTC
TRBD1,TRBJ1-6,-,TRBV30,CACLPGTGVQPLHF,TGTGCCTGTCTTCCCGGGACAGGGGTACAACCCCTCCACTTT
-,TRBJ1-1,-,TRBV5-1,CASSLEGLTEAFF,TGCGCCAGCAGCTTGGAGGGGCTCACTGAAGCTTTCTTT
-,TRBJ1-5,-,TRBV28,CASKRGNQPQHF,TGTGCCAGCAAACGGGGCAATCAGCCCCAGCATTTT
-,TRBJ1-4,few,TRBV6-1,CASQRGSGEKLFF,TGTGCCAGCCAAAGGGGCTCGGGCGAAAAACTGTTTTTT
-,TRBJ1-3,-,TRBV27,CASSPRARNTIYF,TGTGCCAGCAGTCCCAGGGCAAGGAACACCATATATTTT
TRBD1,TRBJ1-2,few,TRBV27,CASRGDRANYGYTF,TGTGCCAGCAGGGGGGACAGGGCTAACTATGGCTACACCTTC
-,TRBJ1-1,-,TRBV28,CASSSPMSTEAFF,TGTGCCAGCAGTTCCCCGATGAGCACTGAAGCTTTCTTT